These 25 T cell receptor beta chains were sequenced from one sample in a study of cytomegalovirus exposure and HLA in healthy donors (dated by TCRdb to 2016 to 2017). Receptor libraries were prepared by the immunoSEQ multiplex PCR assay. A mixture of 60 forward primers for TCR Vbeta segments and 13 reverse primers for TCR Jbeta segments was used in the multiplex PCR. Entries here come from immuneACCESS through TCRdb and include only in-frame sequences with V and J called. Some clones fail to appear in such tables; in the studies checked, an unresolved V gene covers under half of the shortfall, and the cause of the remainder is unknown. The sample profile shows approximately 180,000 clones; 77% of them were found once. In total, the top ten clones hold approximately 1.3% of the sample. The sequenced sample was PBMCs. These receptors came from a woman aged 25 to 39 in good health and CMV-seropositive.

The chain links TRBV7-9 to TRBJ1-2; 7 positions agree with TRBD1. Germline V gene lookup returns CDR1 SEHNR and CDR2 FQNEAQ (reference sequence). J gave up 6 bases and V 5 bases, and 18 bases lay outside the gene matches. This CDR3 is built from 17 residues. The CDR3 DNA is TGTGCCAGCAGCCAACTATATCTTAGAGACAGGGACGATGGCTACACCTTC. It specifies CASSQLYLRDRDDGYTF.

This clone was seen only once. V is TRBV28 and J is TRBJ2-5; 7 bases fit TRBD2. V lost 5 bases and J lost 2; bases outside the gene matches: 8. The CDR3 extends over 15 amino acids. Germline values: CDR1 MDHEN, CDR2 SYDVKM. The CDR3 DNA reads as TGTGCCAGCAGTCTGAGACTAGCAGGGCAAGAGACCCAGTACTTC. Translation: CASSLRLAGQETQYF.

The CDR3 sequence is CASSGTSNEQFF. CDR3 nucleotide sequence: TGTGCCAGCAGTGGTACTAGCAATGAGCAGTTCTTC. The rearrangement joins TRBV27 to TRBJ2-1; D perhaps matches TRBD2 (5 bases). V was pared by 5 bases and J by 6 bases, with 8 bases between. The V gene's germline CDR1 is MNHEY and CDR2 SMNVEV (reference sequence). The CDR3 spans 12 residues.

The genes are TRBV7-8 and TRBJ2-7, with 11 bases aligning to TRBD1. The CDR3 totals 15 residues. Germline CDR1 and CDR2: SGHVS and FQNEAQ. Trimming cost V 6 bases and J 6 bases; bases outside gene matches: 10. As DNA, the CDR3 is TGTGCCAGCAGGGAAACCGGGACAGGGGGTGCCGAGCAGTACTTC. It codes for CASRETGTGGAEQYF.

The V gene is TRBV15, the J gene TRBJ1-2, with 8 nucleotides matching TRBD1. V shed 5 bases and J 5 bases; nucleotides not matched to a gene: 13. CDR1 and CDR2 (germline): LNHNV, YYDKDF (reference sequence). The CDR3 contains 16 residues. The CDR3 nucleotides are TGTGCCACCAGCGTGGGACAGGTTCAGTCAGGGTATGGCTACACCTTC. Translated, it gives CATSVGQVQSGYGYTF.

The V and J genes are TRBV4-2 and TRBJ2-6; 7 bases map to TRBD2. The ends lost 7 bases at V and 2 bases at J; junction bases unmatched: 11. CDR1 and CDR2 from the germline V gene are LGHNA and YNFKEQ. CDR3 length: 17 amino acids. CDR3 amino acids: CASNLSPRGAGANVLTF. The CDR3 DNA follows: TGTGCCAGCAATCTCTCCCCTCGGGGGGCTGGGGCCAACGTCCTGACTTTC.

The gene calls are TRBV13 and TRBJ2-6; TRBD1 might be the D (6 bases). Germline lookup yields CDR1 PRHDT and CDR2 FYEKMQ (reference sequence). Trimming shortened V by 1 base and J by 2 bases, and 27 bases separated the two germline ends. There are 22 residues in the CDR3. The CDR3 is CASSLVPGTPVLWGTGANVLTF. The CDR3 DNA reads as TGTGCCAGCAGCTTAGTCCCCGGGACACCCGTCTTGTGGGGCACTGGGGCCAACGTCCTGACTTTC.

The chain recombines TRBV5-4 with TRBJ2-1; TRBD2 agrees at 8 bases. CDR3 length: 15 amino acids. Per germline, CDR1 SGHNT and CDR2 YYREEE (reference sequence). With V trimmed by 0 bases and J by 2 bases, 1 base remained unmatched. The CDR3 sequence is CASSLDGRAYNEQFF. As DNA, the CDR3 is TGTGCCAGCAGCTTGGACGGGAGGGCCTACAATGAGCAGTTCTTC. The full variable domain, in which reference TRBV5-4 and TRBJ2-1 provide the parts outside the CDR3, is ETGVTQSPTHLIKTRGQQVTLRCSSQSGHNTVSWYQQALGQGPQFIFQYYREEENGRGNFPPRFSGLQFPNYSSELNVNALELDDSALYLCASSLDGRAYNEQFFGPGTRLTVL.

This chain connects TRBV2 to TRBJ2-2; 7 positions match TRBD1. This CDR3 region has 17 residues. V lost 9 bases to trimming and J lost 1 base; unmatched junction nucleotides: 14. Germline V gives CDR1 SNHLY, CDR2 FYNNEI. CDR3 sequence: CARTIGTDLRNTGELFF. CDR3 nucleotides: TGTGCCAGGACAATCGGGACAGATCTTCGGAACACCGGGGAGCTGTTTTTT.

The CDR3 DNA sequence: TGTGCCAGCAGGACGGGACAAGCTTTCTACGAGCAGTACTTC. This translates into CASRTGQAFYEQYF. The V call is TRBV28, the J call TRBJ2-7, with D possibly matching TRBD1 (6 bases). CDR1 is MDHEN and CDR2 is SYDVKM in the germline V gene. The CDR3 contains 14 residues. The germline V and J ends were trimmed by 6 bases and 3 bases, with 15 bases remaining between them.

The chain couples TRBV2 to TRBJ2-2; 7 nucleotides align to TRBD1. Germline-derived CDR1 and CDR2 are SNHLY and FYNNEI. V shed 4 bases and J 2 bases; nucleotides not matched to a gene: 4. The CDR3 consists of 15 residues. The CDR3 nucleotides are TGTGCCAGCAGTGGCCGGGACAGTAACACCGGGGAGCTGTTTTTT. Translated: CASSGRDSNTGELFF.

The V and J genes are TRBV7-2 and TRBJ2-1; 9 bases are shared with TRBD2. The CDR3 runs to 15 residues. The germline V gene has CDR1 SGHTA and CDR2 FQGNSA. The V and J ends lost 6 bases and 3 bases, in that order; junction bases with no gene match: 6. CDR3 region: CASRARLAVYNEQFF. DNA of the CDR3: TGTGCCAGCAGAGCCAGACTAGCGGTCTACAATGAGCAGTTCTTC.

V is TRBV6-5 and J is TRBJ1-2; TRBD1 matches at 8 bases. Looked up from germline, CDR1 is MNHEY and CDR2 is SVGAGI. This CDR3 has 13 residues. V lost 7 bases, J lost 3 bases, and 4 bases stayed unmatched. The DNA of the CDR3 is TGTGCCAGCACCAAGACAGGGGACTATGGCTACACCTTC. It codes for CASTKTGDYGYTF.

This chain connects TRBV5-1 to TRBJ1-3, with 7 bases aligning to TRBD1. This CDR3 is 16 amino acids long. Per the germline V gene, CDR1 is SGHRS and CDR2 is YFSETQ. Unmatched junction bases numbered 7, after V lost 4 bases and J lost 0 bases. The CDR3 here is CASSATGANSGNTIYF. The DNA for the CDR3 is TGCGCCAGCAGCGCTACAGGGGCCAACTCTGGAAACACCATATATTTT.

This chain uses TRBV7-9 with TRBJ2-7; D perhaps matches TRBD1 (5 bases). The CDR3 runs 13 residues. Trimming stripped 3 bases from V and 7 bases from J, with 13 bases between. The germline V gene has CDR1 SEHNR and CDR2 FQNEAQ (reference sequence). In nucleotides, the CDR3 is TGTGCCAGCAGCTTCAAAAGGGGCGGAGAGCAGTACTTC. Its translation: CASSFKRGGEQYF. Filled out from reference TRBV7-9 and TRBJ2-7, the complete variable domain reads DTGVSQNPRHKITKRGQNVTFRCDPISEHNRLYWYRQTLGQGPEFLTYFQNEAQLEKSRLLSDRFSAERPKGSFSTLEIQRTEQGDSAMYLCASSFKRGGEQYFGPGTRLTVT.

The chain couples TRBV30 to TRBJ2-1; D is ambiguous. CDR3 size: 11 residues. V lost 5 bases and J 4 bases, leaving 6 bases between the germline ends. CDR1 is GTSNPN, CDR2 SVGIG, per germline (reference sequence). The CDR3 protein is CAWDLYNEQFF. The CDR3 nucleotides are TGTGCCTGGGACTTGTACAATGAGCAGTTCTTC.

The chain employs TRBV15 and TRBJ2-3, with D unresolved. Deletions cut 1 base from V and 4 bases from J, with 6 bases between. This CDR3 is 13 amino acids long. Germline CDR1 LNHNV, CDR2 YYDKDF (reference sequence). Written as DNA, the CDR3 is TGTGCCACCAGCAGAGGAGGCGCAGATACGCAGTATTTT. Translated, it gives CATSRGGADTQYF.

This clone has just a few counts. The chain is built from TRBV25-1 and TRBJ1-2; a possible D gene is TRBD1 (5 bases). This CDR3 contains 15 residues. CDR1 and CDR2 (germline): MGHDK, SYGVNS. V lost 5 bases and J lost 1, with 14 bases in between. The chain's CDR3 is CASSKGRKVNYGYTF. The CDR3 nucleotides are TGTGCCAGCAGTAAGGGGCGGAAAGTTAACTATGGCTACACCTTC.

The CDR3 loop reads CAWKSGLGGTIYF. The DNA for the CDR3 is TGTGCCTGGAAGTCAGGGCTAGGCGGCACCATATATTTT. The rearrangement links TRBV30 to TRBJ1-3; D may be TRBD1 (5 bases). The CDR3 is 13 amino acids. Germline CDR1 is GTSNPN and CDR2 is SVGIG (reference sequence). Trimming stripped 4 bases from V and 9 bases from J, with 16 bases between.

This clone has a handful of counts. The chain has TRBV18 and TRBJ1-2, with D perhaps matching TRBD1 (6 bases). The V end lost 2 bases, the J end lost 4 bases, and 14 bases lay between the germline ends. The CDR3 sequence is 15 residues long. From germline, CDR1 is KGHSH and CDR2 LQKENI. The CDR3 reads CASSPESGAGYGYTF. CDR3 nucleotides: TGTGCCAGCTCACCAGAGTCAGGGGCTGGCTATGGCTACACCTTC.

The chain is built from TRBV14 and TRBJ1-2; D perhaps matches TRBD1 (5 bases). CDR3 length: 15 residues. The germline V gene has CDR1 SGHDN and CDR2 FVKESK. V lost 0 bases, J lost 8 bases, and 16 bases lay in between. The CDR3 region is CASSQDKGNLEGYTF. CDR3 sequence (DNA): TGTGCCAGCAGCCAAGACAAGGGGAATCTAGAGGGCTACACCTTC. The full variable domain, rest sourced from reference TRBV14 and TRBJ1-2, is EAGVTQFPSHSVIEKGQTVTLRCDPISGHDNLYWYRRVMGKEIKFLLHFVKESKQDESGMPNNRFLAERTGGTYSTLKVQPAELEDSGVYFCASSQDKGNLEGYTFGSGTRLTVV.

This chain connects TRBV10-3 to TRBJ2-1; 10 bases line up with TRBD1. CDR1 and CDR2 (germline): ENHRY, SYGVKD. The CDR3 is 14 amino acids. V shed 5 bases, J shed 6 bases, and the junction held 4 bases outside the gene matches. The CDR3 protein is CAISSGTGVNEQFF. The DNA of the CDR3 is TGTGCCATCAGTTCCGGGACAGGGGTCAATGAGCAGTTCTTC.

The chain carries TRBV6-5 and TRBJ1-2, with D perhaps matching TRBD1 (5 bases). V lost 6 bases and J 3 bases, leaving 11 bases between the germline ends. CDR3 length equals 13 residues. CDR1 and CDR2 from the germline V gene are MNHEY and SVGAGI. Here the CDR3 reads CASRGEGYYGYTF. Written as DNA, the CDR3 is TGTGCCAGCAGGGGGGAGGGGTACTATGGCTACACCTTC.

The CDR3 sequence: CASTRGLGSMNTEAFF. The DNA for the CDR3 is TGTGCCAGCACAAGGGGCTTGGGCAGTATGAACACTGAAGCTTTCTTT. The chain employs TRBV9 and TRBJ1-1, with a tentative D call TRBD1 (5 bases). V shed 6 bases and J shed 0 bases, with 18 bases lying between them. Per germline, CDR1 SGDLS and CDR2 YYNGEE. The CDR3 extends over 16 amino acids. Complete variable domain (other parts from reference TRBV9 and TRBJ1-1): DSGVTQTPKHLITATGQRVTLRCSPRSGDLSVYWYQQSLDQGLQFLIQYYNGEERAKGNILERFSAQQFPDLHSELNLSSLELGDSALYFCASTRGLGSMNTEAFFGQGTRLTVV.

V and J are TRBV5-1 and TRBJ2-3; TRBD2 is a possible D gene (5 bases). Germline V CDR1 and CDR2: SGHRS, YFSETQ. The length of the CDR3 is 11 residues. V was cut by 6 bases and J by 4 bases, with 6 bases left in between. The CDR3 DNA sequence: TGCGCCAGCACCGGGGCAGATACGCAGTATTTT. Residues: CASTGADTQYF. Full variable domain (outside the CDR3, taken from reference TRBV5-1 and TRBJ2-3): KAGVTQTPRYLIKTRGQQVTLSCSPISGHRSVSWYQQTPGQGLQFLFEYFSETQRNKGNFPGRFSGRQFSNSRSEMNVSTLELGDSALYLCASTGADTQYFGPGTRLTVL.